Below, 8 T cell receptor beta chains from the same sample are listed, as sequenced in a study of blood T cell repertoires in COVID-19. The method was immunoSEQ multiplex PCR; TCRdb's version includes in-frame clones alone and lacks a portion of them. The data hold approximately 200,000 clones, with about 93% observed a single time. The material sequenced was peripheral blood. The origin of the receptors is a man aged 25-45 years with COVID-19, enrolled during active disease.

V and J are TRBV12-5 and TRBJ2-2; 8 positions agree with TRBD1. CDR3 length: 14 amino acids. The trim removed 7 bases at V and 1 base at J, leaving 2 bases unmatched. The germline V gene has CDR1 LGHNT and CDR2 FRNRAP. The CDR3 loop is CASATGGNTGELFF. The CDR3 DNA sequence: TGTGCTAGTGCCACAGGGGGGAACACCGGGGAGCTGTTTTTT.

This chain uses TRBV2 with TRBJ2-5; 9 positions match TRBD1. The V and J ends lost 6 bases and 1 base, in that order; junction bases with no gene match: 6. The CDR3 runs to 15 residues. CDR1 SNHLY and CDR2 FYNNEI come from the germline V gene. The DNA for the CDR3 is TGTGCCAGCAGGCGAAGGACAGGGGCCCAAGAGACCCAGTACTTC. Residues: CASRRRTGAQETQYF.

The chain is built from TRBV10-3 and TRBJ1-1, with D possibly TRBD1 on 6 matching bases. Deletions cut 8 bases from V and 0 bases from J, with 13 bases between. The CDR3 consists of 14 residues. Per the germline V gene, CDR1 is ENHRY and CDR2 is SYGVKD. This CDR3 is CAIGDRFMNTEAFF. The CDR3 nucleotides are TGTGCCATCGGAGACAGGTTTATGAACACTGAAGCTTTCTTT.

The genes are TRBV3-1 (or the pseudogene TRBV3-2) and TRBJ2-3; TRBD2 aligns across 10 bases. Per the germline V gene, CDR1 is LGHDT and CDR2 is YNNKEL (reference sequence). Unmatched junction bases numbered 2, after V lost 4 bases and J lost 1 base. The CDR3 is 15 amino acids. The chain's CDR3 is CASSPSGGGTDTQYF. The CDR3 nucleotides read TGTGCCAGCAGCCCGAGCGGGGGGGGCACAGATACGCAGTATTTT.

J is TRBJ2-5 and V is TRBV12-3 or TRBV12-4; D is undetermined. V lost 3 bases and J 3 bases, leaving 8 bases between the germline ends. This CDR3 contains 13 residues. CDR3 coding DNA: TGTGCCAGCAGTTTCGCCGGAGAAGAGACCCAGTACTTC. Translating it yields CASSFAGEETQYF.

The sample holds one count of this clone. The chain combines TRBV5-6 with TRBJ2-5, with TRBD1 matching over 11 bases. The J segment lost 8 bases and the V segment lost 2 bases, leaving 11 bases of the junction unmatched. Germline lookup yields CDR1 SGHDT and CDR2 YYEEEE. CDR3 length: 16 residues. This chain's CDR3 is CASSFSGQGGRGTQYF. The CDR3, as DNA: TGTGCCAGCAGCTTTTCGGGACAGGGGGGACGTGGAACCCAGTACTTC.

The CDR3, as DNA: TGTGCCAGCAGTTTATTAATGGACACACCGTCACCCCTCCACTTT. It is translated as CASSLLMDTPSPLHF. The chain uses TRBV27 and TRBJ1-6; possible D gene TRBD1, 5 bases. V was trimmed by 1 base and J by 10 bases, leaving 14 bases between them. Germline V CDR1 and CDR2: MNHEY, SMNVEV (reference sequence). The CDR3 is 15 amino acids.

This chain connects TRBV4-1 to TRBJ2-3, with TRBD2 matching over 9 bases. Germline loops: CDR1 MGHRA, CDR2 YSYEKL. V was pared by 0 bases and J by 2 bases, with 9 bases of the junction left unmatched. The CDR3 extends over 18 amino acids. The CDR3 region has the DNA TGCGCCAGCAGCCAAGATAGGGGACTAGCTGGGGACACAGATACGCAGTATTTT. This gives the protein CASSQDRGLAGDTDTQYF.